This T cell receptor beta chain comes out of a study of blood T cell repertoires in COVID-19 (TCRdb year 2020). Describing the broader study: Samples covering the acute and convalescent phases of COVID-19 were provided by collaborators in the United States, Italy and Spain. HLA class I and class II types, where available, came from metadata supplied by the sample provider rather than from assay-based typing. Samples came from the ongoing ImmuneRACE study (first 160 participants) plus 1,254 subjects from 6 global collaborators. The dataset comprised deeply sampled blood TCRbeta repertoires from subjects exposed to, actively infected with, or recovered from COVID-19. Sample metadata almost always included a de-identified subject ID, COVID-19 status, age in years and sex. The repertoires were made available in a free public database intended to serve as a resource for research on the immune response to SARS-CoV-2. The material from the prospective study consisted of cDNA or gDNA derived from T cells, B-cell-depleted T cells, or PBMCs. Broad study findings and their caveats: The quantity of clinical and demographic metadata differed by source and by participant and was supplied without curation.

From cysteine to phenylalanine, the CDR3 is 15 amino acids long. The DNA shown is the 45-base CDR3, in frame from base 1. Trimming removed 4 bases from V and 7 bases from J; the gene matches leave 9 bases unexplained. According to the germline V gene, CDR1 reads SGDLS and CDR2 reads YYNGEE. This clone was observed a handful of times. Its antigen specificity is not known. Base qualities were left out, and no much larger clone turns up one base away. TCRbeta CDR3 regions were amplified from genomic DNA using the immunoSEQ Assay, a bias-controlled multiplex PCR. The original methods were these. The number of nucleated cells in each sample was estimated from the amplification of reference gene primers within the assay. Sequence reads were collapsed and filtered to measure the absolute abundance of every unique TCRbeta CDR3 rearrangement. For each sample, productive Simpson clonality was calculated as the square root of Simpson's diversity index across productive rearrangements. What TCRdb holds here is the immuneACCESS table cut down to in-frame rearrangements. Part of the clones is not present; checked against another copy, under half of the missing clones reflect an unresolved V gene, and the others are unexplained. The D gene and trimming were derived from the DNA, and the V and J assignments and clone size from that table. The sample table shows 140,000 or so clones, and roughly three quarters are seen once. In total, the top ten clones hold less than 2% of the sample.

The collaborating institutions used their own protocols to collect whole blood in K2EDTA tubes. For TCRbeta analysis, collaborators shipped samples as frozen whole blood, isolated PBMCs, or DNA extracted from either of those sample types. The chain couples TRBV9 to TRBJ2-2, with 8 middle bases fitting TRBD2. The material sequenced was peripheral blood. The receptor comes from a woman aged 55-75 years with acute or convalescent COVID-19. The CDR3 region: CASSPGLVVFGELFF. The DNA reads as follows: TGTGCCAGCAGCCCGGGACTAGTAGTGTTCGGGGAGCTGTTTTTT.